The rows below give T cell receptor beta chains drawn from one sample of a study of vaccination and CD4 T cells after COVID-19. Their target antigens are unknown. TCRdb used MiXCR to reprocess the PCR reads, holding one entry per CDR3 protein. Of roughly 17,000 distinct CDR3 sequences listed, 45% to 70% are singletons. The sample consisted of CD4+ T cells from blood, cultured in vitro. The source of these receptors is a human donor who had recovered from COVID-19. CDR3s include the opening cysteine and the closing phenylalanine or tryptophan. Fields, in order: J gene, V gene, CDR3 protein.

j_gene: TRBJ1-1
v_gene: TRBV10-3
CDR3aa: CATTKQGEGSAEAFF

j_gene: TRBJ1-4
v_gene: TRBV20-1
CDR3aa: CSARRQGINEKLFF

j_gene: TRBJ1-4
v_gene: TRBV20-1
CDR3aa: CSAREGTGNEKLFF

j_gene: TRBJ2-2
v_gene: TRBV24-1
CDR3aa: CATSDVQSNTGELFF

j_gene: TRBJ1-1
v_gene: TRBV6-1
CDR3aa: CASSGRGQTEAFF

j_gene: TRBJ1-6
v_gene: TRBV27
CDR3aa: CASTPGQSGSPLHF

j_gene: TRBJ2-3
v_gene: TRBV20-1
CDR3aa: CSAGDSGRTDTQYF

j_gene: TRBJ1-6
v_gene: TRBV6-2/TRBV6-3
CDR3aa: CASSYSLWSGSSPLHF

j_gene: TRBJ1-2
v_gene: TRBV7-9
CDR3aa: CASSDRGSGMGYTF

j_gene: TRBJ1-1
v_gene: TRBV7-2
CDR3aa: CASSLGIGNRNTEAFF

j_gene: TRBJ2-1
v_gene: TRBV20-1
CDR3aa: CSARQGAGTQSYNEQFF

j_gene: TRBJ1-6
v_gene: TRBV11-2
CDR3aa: CASSLDGTEDSPLHF

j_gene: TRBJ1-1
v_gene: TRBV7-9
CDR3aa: CASSFTVNTEAFF

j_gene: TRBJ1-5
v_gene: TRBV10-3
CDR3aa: CAISTGSSQPQHF

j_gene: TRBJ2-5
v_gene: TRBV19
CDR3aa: CASRGSSQETQYF

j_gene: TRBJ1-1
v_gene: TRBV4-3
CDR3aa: CASSQALGQGETEAFF

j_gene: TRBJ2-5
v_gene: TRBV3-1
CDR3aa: CASSQEGRGWETQYF

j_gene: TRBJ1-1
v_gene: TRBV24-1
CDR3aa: CATSRGGEAFF

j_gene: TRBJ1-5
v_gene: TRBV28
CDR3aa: CAGKGAGAQPQHF

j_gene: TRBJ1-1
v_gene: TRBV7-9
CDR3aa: CASKFTMNTEAFF

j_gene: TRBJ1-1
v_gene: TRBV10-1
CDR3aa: CASSDSGPNTEAFF

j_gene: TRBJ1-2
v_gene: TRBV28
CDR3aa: CASSLNPTNYGYTF

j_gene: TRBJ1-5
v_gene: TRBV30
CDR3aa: CAWSLGIGNQPQHF

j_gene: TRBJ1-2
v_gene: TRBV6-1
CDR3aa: CASSENGRADYGYTF

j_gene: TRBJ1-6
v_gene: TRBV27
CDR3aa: CASSRDTYNSPLHF

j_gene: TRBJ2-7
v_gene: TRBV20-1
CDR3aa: CSAGGGGYEQYF

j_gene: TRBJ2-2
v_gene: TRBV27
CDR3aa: CASSPWTTGELFF

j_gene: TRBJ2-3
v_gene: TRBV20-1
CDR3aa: CSAAGLALDTQYF

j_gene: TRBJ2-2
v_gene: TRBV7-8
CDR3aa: CASSLGTGEGGELFF

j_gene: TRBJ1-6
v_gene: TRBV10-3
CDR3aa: CAISGAGTGNSPLHF

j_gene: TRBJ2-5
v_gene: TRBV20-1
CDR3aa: CSAFGQMGETQYF

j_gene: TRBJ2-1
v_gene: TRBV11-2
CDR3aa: CASSLPGGSYNEQFF

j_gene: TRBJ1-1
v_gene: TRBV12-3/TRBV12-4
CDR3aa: CASSWTGANTEAFF

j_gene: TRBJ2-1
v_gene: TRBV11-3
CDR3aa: CASSLQMGGGLGEQFF

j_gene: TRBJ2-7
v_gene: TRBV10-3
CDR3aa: CAIRTGTNSPEQYF

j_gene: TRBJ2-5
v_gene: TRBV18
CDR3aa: CASSPGEETQYF